Below are 5 T cell receptor beta chains sequenced from a single sample in a study of CD4+ T cells in melanoma. Clones were sequenced by immunoSEQ multiplex PCR, and TCRdb holds only the in-frame ones, with some missing. Of approximately 110,000 clones in the sample, around 92% were seen once. The sequenced sample consisted of peripheral blood. The receptors shown here come from a human donor with melanoma.

The CDR3 nucleotides read TGTGCCAGCGTCTCCTACGAGCAGTACTTC. Translated: CASVSYEQYF. This chain connects TRBV5-8 to TRBJ2-7; D unclear. Trimming stripped 7 bases from V and 0 bases from J, with 2 bases between. This CDR3 is 10 amino acids long. Germline V gene lookup returns CDR1 SGHTS and CDR2 YDEGEE. Full variable domain (rest looked up from reference TRBV5-8 and TRBJ2-7): EAGVTQSPTHLIKTRGQQATLRCSPISGHTSVYWYQQALGLGLQFLLWYDEGEERNRGNFPPRFSGRQFPNYSSELNVNALELEDSALYLCASVSYEQYFGPGTRLTVT.

The chain employs TRBV5-8 and TRBJ1-5; TRBD1 is a possible D gene (6 bases). Germline V gene data show CDR1 as SGHTS and CDR2 as YDEGEE. The CDR3 is made up of 14 amino acids. The V gene lost 4 bases and the J gene lost 7 bases, with 15 bases spanning the gap. CDR3 amino acids: CASSAEVGGQPQHF. CDR3 nucleotides: TGTGCCAGCAGCGCGGAGGTGGGGGGCCAGCCCCAGCATTTT.

The chain employs TRBV19 and TRBJ1-3; possibly TRBD1 for D (5 bases). There are 17 residues in the CDR3. Germline V gene data show CDR1 as LNHDA and CDR2 as SQIVND (reference sequence). V was shortened by 7 bases and J by 3 bases, with 22 bases between the two germline ends. CDR3 nucleotides: TGTGCCAGTAAGAGGGGATTCAACCCGCCGCTTGGAAACACCATATATTTT. Amino acid sequence: CASKRGFNPPLGNTIYF. The variable domain in full, completed from reference TRBV19 and TRBJ1-3, reads DGGITQSPKYLFRKEGQNVTLSCEQNLNHDAMYWYRQDPGQGLRLIYYSQIVNDFQKGDIAEGYSVSREKKESFPLTVTSAQKNPTAFYLCASKRGFNPPLGNTIYFGEGSWLTVV.

This clone occurred a few times. This chain uses TRBV5-1 with TRBJ2-7; D gene unclear. From germline, CDR1 is SGHRS and CDR2 YFSETQ. This CDR3 spans 13 amino acids. V dropped 0 bases and J dropped 4 bases, with 8 bases sitting between them. The CDR3 nucleotides are TGCGCCAGCAGCTTGGCCCTCGGATACGAGCAGTACTTC. Its protein is CASSLALGYEQYF.

V and J are TRBV7-6 and TRBJ2-5, with TRBD2 matching over 8 bases. With 5 bases clipped from V and 0 bases from J, the junction kept 2 bases outside the gene matches. Germline assignment: CDR1 SGHVS and CDR2 FNYEAQ. CDR3 size: 14 residues. The CDR3 here is CASSVRGDQETQYF. The CDR3 region has the DNA TGTGCCAGCAGCGTGCGGGGGGACCAAGAGACCCAGTACTTC.